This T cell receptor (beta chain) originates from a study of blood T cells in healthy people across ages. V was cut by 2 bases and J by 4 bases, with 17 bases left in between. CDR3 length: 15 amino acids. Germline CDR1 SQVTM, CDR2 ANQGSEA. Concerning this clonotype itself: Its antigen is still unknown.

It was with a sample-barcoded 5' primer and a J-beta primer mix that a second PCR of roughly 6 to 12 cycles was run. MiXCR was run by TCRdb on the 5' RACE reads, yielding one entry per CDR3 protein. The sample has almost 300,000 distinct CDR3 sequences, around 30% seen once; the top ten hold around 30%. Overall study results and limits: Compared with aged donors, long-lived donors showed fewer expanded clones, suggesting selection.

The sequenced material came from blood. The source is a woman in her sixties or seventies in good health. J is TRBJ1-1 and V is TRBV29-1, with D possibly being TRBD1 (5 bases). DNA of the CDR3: TGCAGCGTTGAACGGGGCGCCAGGGTGACCACTGAAGCTTTCTTT. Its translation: CSVERGARVTTEAFF.